This is a list of T cell receptor beta chains from one sample in a study of T cell responses to AZD1222 COVID-19 vaccine. TCRdb's copy holds only in-frame clones and misses some; the assay was immunoSEQ multiplex PCR. The data hold roughly 120,000 clones, with 91% observed a single time. Material: peripheral blood, obtained on day 0 of AZD1222 vaccination. These receptors all come from an adult in good health. Both conserved end residues are part of each CDR3. The D gene is left open where the match is weak. Only part of the rows carry a size: once, few, many, or a class if the clone is expanded.

J | size | D | V | CDR3 | DNA
TRBJ2-5 | NA | TRBD1 | TRBV5-1 | CASSPGTGQETQYF | TGCGCCAGCAGCCCGGGGACAGGGCAAGAGACCCAGTACTTC
TRBJ2-7 | NA | TRBD2 | TRBV5-4 | CASSFRSKRGDEQYF | TGTGCCAGCAGCTTTCGGTCTAAGCGGGGGGACGAGCAGTACTTC
TRBJ2-3 | NA | NA | TRBV19 | CASSMSVGDTQYF | TGTGCCAGTAGTATGTCGGTGGGAGATACGCAGTATTTT
TRBJ1-5 | NA | TRBD1 | TRBV19 | CASSNKQGGIQPQHF | TGTGCCAGTAGCAATAAACAGGGGGGGATTCAGCCCCAGCATTTT
TRBJ1-1 | NA | TRBD1 | TRBV19 | CASSIDWDRNTEAFF | TGTGCCAGTAGTATAGATTGGGACAGGAACACTGAAGCTTTCTTT
TRBJ1-2 | NA | TRBD1 | TRBV5-4 | CASSWARGGYGYTF | TGTGCCAGCAGCTGGGCCAGGGGGGGGTATGGCTACACCTTC
TRBJ1-3 | NA | NA | TRBV18 | CASSQGPGNTIYF | TGTGCCAGCTCACAGGGCCCTGGAAACACCATATATTTT
TRBJ2-4 | NA | NA | TRBV5-4 | CASSLGGMAKNIQYF | TGTGCCAGCAGCTTGGGGGGCATGGCCAAAAACATTCAGTACTTC
TRBJ2-1 | NA | NA | TRBV12-3/TRBV12-4 | CASSLGAVGQFF | TGTGCCAGCAGTTTAGGGGCAGTAGGGCAGTTCTTC
TRBJ1-2 | NA | TRBD1 | TRBV7-3 | CASSLTRDRALYGYTF | TGTGCCAGCAGCTTAACCCGGGACAGGGCTCTGTATGGCTACACCTTC
TRBJ1-1 | NA | NA | TRBV6-2/TRBV6-3 | CASSYWQGTEAFF | TGTGCCAGCAGTTACTGGCAGGGGACTGAAGCTTTCTTT
TRBJ1-1 | NA | NA | TRBV12-5 | CASGLMNTEAFF | TGTGCTAGTGGTTTGATGAACACTGAAGCTTTCTTT
TRBJ2-7 | NA | TRBD1 | TRBV5-1 | CASSLGGTGGYEQYF | TGCGCCAGCAGCTTGGGAGGGACAGGGGGTTACGAGCAGTACTTC
TRBJ1-1 | NA | NA | TRBV4-1 | CASTQGYTEAFF | TGCGCCAGCACCCAGGGTTATACTGAAGCTTTCTTT
TRBJ1-4 | few | NA | TRBV2 | CASSPTGSKHEKLFF | TGTGCCAGCAGCCCGACAGGCTCGAAGCATGAAAAACTGTTTTTT
TRBJ1-1 | once | NA | TRBV4-1 | CASSQAVPQGIEAFF | TGCGCCAGCAGCCAAGCCGTACCCCAGGGCATAGAAGCTTTCTTT
TRBJ1-1 | NA | TRBD1 | TRBV4-2 | CASSQASGQGSTEAFF | TGTGCCAGCAGCCAAGCTTCGGGACAGGGGAGCACTGAAGCTTTCTTT
TRBJ2-3 | NA | NA | TRBV27 | CASSFSPGRKDTQYF | TGTGCCAGCAGTTTCTCCCCAGGACGGAAAGATACGCAGTATTTT
TRBJ2-5 | NA | NA | TRBV3-1/TRBV3-2 | CASSQARTAQETQYF | TGTGCCAGCAGCCAAGCGAGGACAGCCCAAGAGACCCAGTACTTC
TRBJ1-2 | NA | NA | TRBV24-1 | CATSDMGRGYGYTF | TGTGCCACCAGTGATATGGGTAGGGGATATGGCTACACCTTC
TRBJ1-5 | NA | NA | TRBV7-2 | CASSLQGFQPQHF | TGTGCCAGCAGCTTACAGGGGTTTCAGCCCCAGCATTTT
TRBJ1-2 | NA | TRBD1 | TRBV11-1 | CASSVDRGLNYGYTF | TGTGCCAGCAGCGTAGACAGGGGGCTGAACTATGGCTACACCTTC
TRBJ2-1 | NA | NA | TRBV20-1 | CSASFAVTYNEQFF | TGCAGTGCTAGTTTCGCGGTTACATACAATGAGCAGTTCTTC
TRBJ1-2 | NA | NA | TRBV2 | CASSEFPEILYGYTF | TGTGCCAGCAGTGAGTTCCCAGAAATTCTCTATGGCTACACCTTC
TRBJ1-2 | NA | NA | TRBV5-1 | CASSLWSDRGDYGYTF | TGCGCCAGCAGCTTGTGGTCAGACCGAGGTGACTATGGCTACACCTTC
TRBJ1-1 | NA | NA | TRBV6-1 | CASSDPRLTKAEAFF | TGTGCCAGCAGTGATCCTAGACTAACTAAGGCTGAAGCTTTCTTT
TRBJ1-3 | NA | TRBD1 | TRBV6-5 | CASRAGQFSGNTIYF | TGTGCCAGCAGGGCGGGACAGTTCTCTGGAAACACCATATATTTT
TRBJ2-7 | NA | NA | TRBV11-3 | CASSLGGKGHYEQYF | TGTGCCAGCAGCTTAGGAGGCAAGGGGCACTACGAGCAGTACTTC
TRBJ1-1 | NA | TRBD1 | TRBV9 | CASSVAGQGGNMNTEAFF | TGTGCCAGCAGCGTAGCTGGACAGGGTGGGAACATGAACACTGAAGCTTTCTTT
TRBJ2-4 | NA | NA | TRBV9 | CASSVGGSQNIQYF | TGTGCCAGCAGCGTAGGGGGCAGTCAAAACATTCAGTACTTC
TRBJ1-4 | NA | NA | TRBV6-1 | CASSEGEDWKVEKLFF | TGTGCCAGCAGTGAAGGGGAGGACTGGAAGGTGGAAAAACTGTTTTTT
TRBJ1-1 | NA | NA | TRBV27 | CASSPRSWSEAFF | TGTGCCAGCAGCCCTAGGTCCTGGTCTGAAGCTTTCTTT
TRBJ2-2 | NA | NA | TRBV5-4 | CATTGLNTGELFF | TGTGCCACGACGGGGTTGAACACCGGGGAGCTGTTTTTT
TRBJ1-5 | NA | NA | TRBV18 | CASSKDIISNQPQHF | TGTGCCAGCTCAAAAGACATTATTAGCAATCAGCCCCAGCATTTT
TRBJ1-2 | NA | NA | TRBV27 | CASSLNGAQVYGYTF | TGTGCCAGCAGTTTAAACGGCGCACAGGTCTATGGCTACACCTTC
TRBJ1-6 | NA | NA | TRBV15 | CATQGTMNSPLHF | TGTGCCACTCAGGGAACGATGAATTCACCCCTCCACTTT
TRBJ2-7 | NA | NA | TRBV24-1 | CATTTGDGYEQYF | TGTGCCACCACGACGGGCGACGGTTACGAGCAGTACTTC
TRBJ2-1 | once | TRBD1 | TRBV10-3 | CATRGTTGDYNEQFF | TGTGCCACCCGGGGTACGACAGGGGACTACAATGAGCAGTTCTTC
TRBJ1-1 | NA | NA | TRBV29-1 | CSVQKVGPGEEAFF | TGCAGCGTTCAAAAAGTCGGGCCCGGGGAGGAAGCTTTCTTT
TRBJ1-2 | NA | NA | TRBV6-5 | CASLGGGANYGYTF | TGTGCCAGCCTCGGCGGGGGAGCTAACTATGGCTACACCTTC
TRBJ1-3 | once | NA | TRBV3-1/TRBV3-2 | CASSHRGTRGNTIYF | TGTGCCAGCAGCCATCGCGGGACAAGAGGAAACACCATATATTTT
TRBJ1-1 | NA | NA | TRBV19 | CATQDRSISTEAFF | TGTGCCACCCAAGACAGGAGCATCTCCACTGAAGCTTTCTTT
TRBJ2-1 | NA | TRBD2 | TRBV3-1/TRBV3-2 | CASSQGASGSYNEQFF | TGTGCCAGCAGCCAAGGGGCTAGCGGCTCCTACAATGAGCAGTTCTTC
TRBJ1-4 | NA | NA | TRBV29-1 | CSVVQGGNEKLFF | TGCAGCGTTGTACAGGGTGGTAATGAAAAACTGTTTTTT
TRBJ2-1 | once | NA | TRBV19 | CASVAFPYNEQFF | TGTGCCAGTGTTGCGTTCCCCTACAATGAGCAGTTCTTC
TRBJ1-2 | NA | NA | TRBV28 | CASTTQGKLYGYTF | TGTGCCAGCACAACTCAGGGAAAGCTCTATGGCTACACCTTC
TRBJ1-6 | few | NA | TRBV7-9 | CASGPRERNSPLHF | TGTGCCAGCGGGCCGCGAGAGAGGAATTCACCCCTCCACTTT
TRBJ1-6 | once | TRBD1 | TRBV6-5 | CASSLEGASPLHF | TGTGCCAGCAGCTTGGAGGGGGCTTCACCCCTCCACTTT